The 5 T cell receptor beta chains listed next were all sequenced from one sample in a study of CD8+ T cells in alopecia areata. Extraction and reverse transcription of RNA yielded cDNA as the sequencing template. The table came from immunoSEQ multiplex PCR; TCRdb's copy has only in-frame clones and leaves some out. The top ten hold 11% of the sample, which has 170,000 or so clones, about 48% seen once. Treatment noted: oral pan-JAK inhibitor, 5-10 mg twice daily. The sample here was CD8+ T cells sorted from blood, taken at week 24, from a patient treated with tofacitinib. The receptors here all came from a human donor with alopecia areata.

This clone was detected a few times. The chain uses TRBV29-1 and TRBJ2-1; TRBD2 matches at 8 bases. Germline CDR1 reads SQVTM; CDR2 reads ANQGSEA. There are 13 residues in the CDR3. Here the CDR3 reads CSQRGGNYNEQFF. In DNA form, the CDR3 reads TGCAGTCAACGGGGGGGCAACTATAATGAGCAGTTCTTC.

The chain couples TRBV6-6 to TRBJ2-3; 8 bases map to TRBD2. The V gene's germline CDR1 is MNHNY and CDR2 SVGAGI (reference sequence). This CDR3 contains 14 residues. V lost 8 bases to trimming and J lost 1 base; unmatched junction nucleotides: 5. As DNA, the CDR3 is TGTGCCAGCTCACGTAGCGGGGGCACAGATACGCAGTATTTT. Translating it yields CASSRSGGTDTQYF.

This clone was detected a few times. J is TRBJ2-1 and V is TRBV2; TRBD1 might be the D (6 bases). Trimming took off 4 bases at V and 1 base at J, with 11 bases between the two ends. This CDR3 contains 15 residues. CDR1 is SNHLY and CDR2 is FYNNEI in the germline V gene. CDR3 sequence: CASSGQGKSYNEQFF. CDR3 nucleotide sequence: TGTGCCAGCAGTGGGCAGGGGAAATCCTACAATGAGCAGTTCTTC.

The gene calls are TRBV11-2 and TRBJ1-1; 7 bases align to TRBD1. CDR3 length: 12 residues. The V and J ends lost 4 bases and 5 bases, in that order; junction bases with no gene match: 1. The germline gives CDR1 SGHAT, CDR2 FQNNGV. Here the CDR3 reads CASSSTGTEAFF. The DNA of the CDR3 is TGTGCCAGCAGCTCGACAGGGACTGAAGCTTTCTTT. The variable domain in full, completed from reference TRBV11-2 and TRBJ1-1, reads EAGVAQSPRYKIIEKRQSVAFWCNPISGHATLYWYQQILGQGPKLLIQFQNNGVVDDSQLPKDRFSAERLKGVDSTLKIQPAKLEDSAVYLCASSSTGTEAFFGQGTRLTVV.

This clone was seen a few times. The chain links TRBV23-1 to TRBJ1-1; D is possibly TRBD1 (5 bases). TRBV23-1 is labeled an ORF, and its function is uncertain. CDR3 length: 13 amino acids. V was pared by 0 bases and J by 7 bases, with 9 bases between. CDR3 sequence reads: CASSQSGQLEAFF. For the CDR3, the DNA is TGCGCCAGCAGTCAATCGGGGCAACTTGAAGCTTTCTTT.